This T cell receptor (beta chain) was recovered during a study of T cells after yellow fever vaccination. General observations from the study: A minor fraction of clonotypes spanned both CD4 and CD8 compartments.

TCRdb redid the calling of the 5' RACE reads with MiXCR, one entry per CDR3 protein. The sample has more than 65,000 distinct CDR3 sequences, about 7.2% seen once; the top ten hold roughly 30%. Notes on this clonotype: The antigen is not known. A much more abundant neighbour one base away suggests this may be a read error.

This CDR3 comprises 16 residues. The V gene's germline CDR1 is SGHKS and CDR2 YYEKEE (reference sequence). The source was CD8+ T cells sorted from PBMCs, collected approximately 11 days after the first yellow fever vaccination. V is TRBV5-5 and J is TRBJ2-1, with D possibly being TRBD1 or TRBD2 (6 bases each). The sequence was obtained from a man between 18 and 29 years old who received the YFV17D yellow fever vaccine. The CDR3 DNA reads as TGTGCCAGCAGCTTGTCTATCGGGGGCGGGTACAATGAGCAGCTCTTC. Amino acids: CASSLSIGGGYNEQLF.